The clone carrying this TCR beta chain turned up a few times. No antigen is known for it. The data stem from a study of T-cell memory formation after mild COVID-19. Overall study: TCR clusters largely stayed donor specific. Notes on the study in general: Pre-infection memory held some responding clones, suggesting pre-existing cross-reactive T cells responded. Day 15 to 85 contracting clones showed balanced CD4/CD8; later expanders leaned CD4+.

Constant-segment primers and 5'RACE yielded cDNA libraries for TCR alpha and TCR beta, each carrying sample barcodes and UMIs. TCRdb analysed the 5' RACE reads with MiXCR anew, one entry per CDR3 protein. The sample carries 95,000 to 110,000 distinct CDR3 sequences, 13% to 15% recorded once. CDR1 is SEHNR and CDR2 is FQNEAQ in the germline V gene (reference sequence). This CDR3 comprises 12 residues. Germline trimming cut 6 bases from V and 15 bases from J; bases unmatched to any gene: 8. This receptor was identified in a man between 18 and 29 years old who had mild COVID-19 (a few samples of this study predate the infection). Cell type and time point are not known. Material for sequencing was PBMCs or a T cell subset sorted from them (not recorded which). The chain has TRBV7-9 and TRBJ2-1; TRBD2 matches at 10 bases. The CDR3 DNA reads TGTGCCAGCAGTAAAGATAGCGGGGGGTCGTTCTTC. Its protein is CASSKDSGGSFF.